The T cell receptor beta chain described here comes from a study of cytotoxic CD8 clonotypes in ibrutinib-treated CLL. The sequencing depth, 1 in 200,000 to 1 in 1 million T cells, was the target. Profiled with immunoSEQ multiplex PCR; TCRdb holds only in-frame clones, not every one. The sample carries fewer than 400,000 clones, roughly 71% recorded once. V was pared by 4 bases and J by 8 bases, with 4 bases of the junction left unmatched. This CDR3 spans 13 amino acids. In germline, CDR1 is SGHDN, CDR2 FVKESK. There are a few counts of this clone. The antigen is unknown. Whole-study findings and limits: Baseline clonality was higher than in age-matched healthy donors and moved in step with circulating CD8+ T-cell counts. Stable or contracted on treatment, public clonotypes were also uncommon. Having risen at ibrutinib response, clonality had fallen back toward baseline by progression.

This chain connects TRBV14 to TRBJ2-2; the match to TRBD2 covers 7 bases. This clonotype originated in a human donor with chronic lymphocytic leukemia. Source: PBMCs, taken after 36 months of ibrutinib treatment. CDR3 sequence reads: CASSRRREGELFF. In nucleotides, the CDR3 is TGTGCCAGCAGCCGTCGGCGGGAGGGGGAGCTGTTTTTT.